The 32 T cell receptor beta chains below come from one sample, sequenced in a study of shared clonotypes between healthy human individuals. Libraries were prepared by immunoSEQ multiplex PCR; TCRdb keeps only in-frame clonotypes and omits some of them. This table holds 600,000 to 750,000 clones, about 90% found once. The sequencing input was memory CD8+ T cells from PBMCs. Subset indicated: CD45RO+ cells pooled with CCR7-negative TemRA cells. The receptors come from a man aged 18 to 29 in good health. Some clones in this sample may be carry-over from other donors' samples.

This chain links TRBV2 with TRBJ2-1; TRBD2 aligns across 8 bases. The germline V gene encodes CDR1 SNHLY and CDR2 FYNNEI. After removal of 2 bases from V and 5 bases from J, the junction contained 11 bases not matched to a gene. This CDR3 region has 17 residues. This chain's CDR3 is CASSERLRTSSHNEQFF. The DNA of the CDR3 is TGTGCCAGCAGTGAACGCCTTCGGACTAGCTCTCACAATGAGCAGTTCTTC.

J is TRBJ2-7 and V is TRBV9; 9 bases map to TRBD1. The length of the CDR3 is 15 residues. Germline V lookup: CDR1 SGDLS, CDR2 YYNGEE. V shed 3 bases and J 0 bases; nucleotides not matched to a gene: 4. CDR3: CASSGGTGSSYEQYF. Written as DNA, the CDR3 is TGTGCCAGCAGCGGCGGGACAGGGAGCTCCTACGAGCAGTACTTC. The full variable domain, completed using reference TRBV9 and TRBJ2-7, is DSGVTQTPKHLITATGQRVTLRCSPRSGDLSVYWYQQSLDQGLQFLIQYYNGEERAKGNILERFSAQQFPDLHSELNLSSLELGDSALYFCASSGGTGSSYEQYFGPGTRLTVT.

This clone was seen only once. The chain is built from TRBV7-2 and TRBJ2-3, with D maybe TRBD2 (5 bases). The ends were cut back, 1 base at V and 4 bases at J, with 9 bases in the middle. This CDR3 has 14 amino acids. The germline gives CDR1 SGHTA, CDR2 FQGNSA. The CDR3 nucleotides read TGTGCCAGCAGCTTAGTAGGGAGCGCAGATACGCAGTATTTT. This encodes CASSLVGSADTQYF. Drawing the rest from reference TRBV7-2 and TRBJ2-3, the complete variable domain is GAGVSQSPSNKVTEKGKDVELRCDPISGHTALYWYRQSLGQGLEFLIYFQGNSAPDKSGLPSDRFSAERTGGSVSTLTIQRTQQEDSAVYLCASSLVGSADTQYFGPGTRLTVL.

The chain combines TRBV9 with TRBJ2-7, with 9 bases lining up with TRBD2. The CDR3 covers 12 residues. Looked up from germline, CDR1 is SGDLS and CDR2 is YYNGEE. Trimming at V came to 3 bases and at J to 9 bases, leaving 4 bases not matched to a gene. This CDR3 reads CASSGGRAAQYF. The CDR3 nucleotides are TGTGCCAGCAGCGGCGGGAGGGCGGCGCAGTACTTC.

V gene TRBV4-3 combines with J gene TRBJ1-5; maybe TRBD1 (5 bases). The CDR3 contains 15 residues. Trimming shortened V by 1 base and J by 6 bases, and 13 bases separated the two germline ends. In germline, CDR1 is LGHNA, CDR2 YSLEER. CDR3 protein: CASSQGGGSVQPQHF. In nucleotides, the CDR3 is TGCGCCAGCAGCCAAGGGGGGGGATCGGTTCAGCCCCAGCATTTT.

V usage is TRBV28 and J usage is TRBJ2-3; D unclear. V was trimmed by 3 bases and J by 2 bases, leaving 15 bases between them. Germline lookup yields CDR1 MDHEN and CDR2 SYDVKM. This CDR3 has 16 amino acids. The CDR3 DNA sequence: TGTGCCAGCAGTTTGCCAGGCGGTTTTAACACAGATACGCAGTATTTT. Translating gives CASSLPGGFNTDTQYF.

This chain uses TRBV28 with TRBJ1-4; D is perhaps TRBD1 (5 bases). Germline CDR1 and CDR2: MDHEN and SYDVKM. Trimming stripped 7 bases from V and 3 bases from J, with 9 bases between. The CDR3 spans 13 residues. CDR3 sequence: CASKPGANEKLFF. The CDR3 bases are TGTGCCAGCAAACCGGGGGCTAATGAAAAACTGTTTTTT. Supplemented by reference TRBV28 and TRBJ1-4, the full variable domain reads DVKVTQSSRYLVKRTGEKVFLECVQDMDHENMFWYRQDPGLGLRLIYFSYDVKMKEKGDIPEGYSVSREKKERFSLILESASTNQTSMYLCASKPGANEKLFFGSGTQLSVL.

In nucleotides, the CDR3 is TGTGCCATCAGTGAATTACTAGCGGAAGAGACCCAGTACTTC. This translates into CAISELLAEETQYF. The rearrangement uses TRBV10-3 and TRBJ2-5; 8 nucleotides line up with TRBD2. The CDR3 runs to 14 residues. Per germline, CDR1 ENHRY and CDR2 SYGVKD. V shed 3 bases, J shed 3 bases, and the junction held 3 bases outside the gene matches.

The rearrangement links TRBV6-1 to TRBJ2-3; 9 nucleotides align to TRBD2. The CDR3 is 16 amino acids. Germline CDR1 is MNHNS and CDR2 is SASEGT. V was pared by 1 base and J by 2 bases, with 4 bases of the junction left unmatched. CDR3 region: CASSEGLAVLTDTQYF. The DNA of the CDR3 is TGTGCCAGCAGTGAAGGACTAGCGGTTCTCACAGATACGCAGTATTTT.

This chain uses TRBV4-1 with TRBJ2-3, with D hard to call. Trimming pared 5 bases from V and 6 bases from J, leaving 6 bases between. The germline V gene encodes CDR1 MGHRA and CDR2 YSYEKL. CDR3 length: 11 amino acids. CDR3 region: CASSLGDTQYF. Written as DNA, the CDR3 is TGCGCCAGCAGCTTAGGGGATACGCAGTATTTT.

Of note for this clone: The same CDR3 also results from other DNA sequences found in this sample. The rearrangement links TRBV27 to TRBJ1-2; a possible D gene is TRBD1 (6 bases). Trimming removed 0 bases from V and 8 bases from J, with 10 bases in between. Per the germline V gene, CDR1 is MNHEY and CDR2 is SMNVEV (reference sequence). The CDR3 consists of 13 residues. CDR3 nucleotides: TGTGCCAGCAGTTTATCAGGGGGGTACGGCTACACCTTC. This codes for CASSLSGGYGYTF.

For this clone: In the same sample, other DNA sequences code for this CDR3. The rearrangement links TRBV29-1 to TRBJ2-7, with TRBD1 as a possible D gene (5 bases). Germline V CDR1 and CDR2: SQVTM, ANQGSEA. V gave up 1 base and J gave up 3 bases, with 7 bases separating them. The CDR3 sequence is 12 residues long. The CDR3 DNA sequence: TGCAGCGTTGAAGGTAGGGGCTACGAGCAGTACTTC. Translated, it gives CSVEGRGYEQYF.

This clone was picked up one time. The V and J genes are TRBV27 and TRBJ2-1, with TRBD2 matching 13 bases. CDR3 length equals 18 residues. Trimming took 9 bases from V and 0 from J; bases not matched to a gene: 11. Per the germline V gene, CDR1 is MNHEY and CDR2 is SMNVEV (reference sequence). CDR3 sequence reads: CASSPGLAGLHSYNEQFF. In DNA form, the CDR3 reads TGTGCCAGTAGTCCGGGACTAGCGGGACTCCACTCCTACAATGAGCAGTTCTTC.

Notes on this clone: At one boundary the junction diverges from the germline segment, which might be a read error. The V call is TRBV7-9, the J call TRBJ2-7; D may be TRBD1 or TRBD2 (7 bases each). In germline, CDR1 is SEHNR, CDR2 FQNEAQ (reference sequence). This CDR3 is 14 amino acids long. The CDR3 reads CASSPPGGGGSLNF. The DNA of the CDR3 is TGTGCCAGCAGCCCCCCCGGGGGAGGGGGCAGCTTGAACTTC.

CDR3 region: CASSQERTSGVYEQFF. CDR3 DNA: TGCGCCAGCAGCCAGGAAAGGACTAGCGGGGTCTATGAGCAGTTCTTC. The J gene is TRBJ2-1, the V gene TRBV4-3; 12 bases match TRBD2. This CDR3 has 16 amino acids. The germline CDR1 and CDR2 sequences are LGHNA and YSLEER. V shed 3 bases and J 8 bases; nucleotides not matched to a gene: 8.

Details on this clone: Other DNA sequences in the same sample also yield this CDR3. The chain combines TRBV27 with TRBJ2-7; D may correspond to TRBD1 or TRBD2 (5 bases each). The CDR3 is 12 amino acids. V lost 2 bases and J 4 bases, leaving 6 bases between the germline ends. In germline, CDR1 is MNHEY, CDR2 SMNVEV (reference sequence). CDR3 sequence reads: CASSLGGYEQYF. Here the CDR3 DNA reads TGTGCCAGCAGTTTAGGGGGTTACGAGCAGTACTTC.

For the CDR3, the DNA is TGTGCCAGCAGTTTGGCAGGGTCTGGCATTCAGTACTTC. Protein: CASSLAGSGIQYF. The chain combines TRBV28 with TRBJ2-4; tentatively, D is TRBD1 (5 bases). With 3 bases removed from V and 9 bases from J, the gap between germline ends came to 12 bases. The CDR3 runs 13 residues. CDR1 and CDR2 from the germline V gene are MDHEN and SYDVKM.

About this clone itself: Other nucleotide sequences in the sample specify the same CDR3. V usage is TRBV28 and J usage is TRBJ1-1; possibly TRBD1 for D (5 bases). Trimming pared 2 bases from V and 0 bases from J, leaving 7 bases between. Germline V CDR1 and CDR2: MDHEN, SYDVKM. The CDR3 is made up of 14 amino acids. The CDR3 region is CASSLRGLNTEAFF. The CDR3 coding sequence is TGTGCCAGCAGTTTACGGGGGTTGAACACTGAAGCTTTCTTT.

A remark on this clone: Its ends do not fully match the called genes, so a read error is possible. In DNA, the CDR3 is TGTGCCAGCAGTTTATCGTCTGGTCTTGGACCCTCTTTC. As protein: CASSLSSGLGPSF. The rearrangement joins TRBV27 to TRBJ2-7; D is uncertain. The CDR3 is 13 residues long. Germline V CDR1 and CDR2: MNHEY, SMNVEV (reference sequence).

V and J are TRBV18 and TRBJ2-7, with 10 bases identical to TRBD2. V lost 2 bases to trimming and J lost 2 bases; unmatched junction nucleotides: 3. The CDR3 consists of 15 residues. CDR1 and CDR2 (germline): KGHSH, LQKENI. CDR3 residues: CASSPEREGAYEQYF. The CDR3 DNA is TGTGCCAGCTCACCAGAGCGGGAGGGGGCCTACGAGCAGTACTTC.

The CDR3 reads CAWGRQGYEQYF. The CDR3 DNA sequence: TGTGCCTGGGGGAGACAGGGGTACGAGCAGTACTTC. The rearrangement joins TRBV30 to TRBJ2-7, with 8 bases that match TRBD1. The CDR3 has 12 amino acids. Trimming cost V 5 bases and J 4 bases; bases outside gene matches: 4. Germline V gene lookup returns CDR1 GTSNPN and CDR2 SVGIG (reference sequence). Supplemented by reference TRBV30 and TRBJ2-7, the full variable domain reads SQTIHQWPATLVQPVGSPLSLECTVEGTSNPNLYWYRQAAGRGLQLLFYSVGIGQISSEVPQNLSASRPQDRQFILSSKKLLLSDSGFYLCAWGRQGYEQYFGPGTRLTVT.

Regarding this clone: Other DNA sequences in this specimen translate into the identical CDR3. This chain connects TRBV7-6 to TRBJ2-7; TRBD2 agrees at 12 bases. V was clipped by 3 bases and J by 2 bases; unmatched bases: 2. This CDR3 spans 15 amino acids. Germline V lookup: CDR1 SGHVS, CDR2 FNYEAQ. In DNA form, the CDR3 reads TGTGCCAGCAGCTTGCTAGCGGGAGGGCCCTACGAGCAGTACTTC. It codes for CASSLLAGGPYEQYF.

V gene TRBV9 combines with J gene TRBJ2-7, with TRBD2 matching over 7 bases. From germline, CDR1 is SGDLS and CDR2 YYNGEE. CDR3 length: 14 amino acids. V was pared by 6 bases and J by 3 bases, with 9 bases of the junction left unmatched. The CDR3, as DNA: TGTGCCAGCACCGCTACTAGCGCGAACTACGAGCAGTACTTC. It translates to CASTATSANYEQYF.

The chain recombines TRBV7-9 with TRBJ1-2, with unresolved D. The CDR3 contains 12 residues. V lost 8 bases, J lost 8 bases, and 15 bases lay in between. CDR1 is SEHNR, CDR2 FQNEAQ, per germline (reference sequence). The CDR3 protein is CASGFPAGGYTF. CDR3 DNA: TGTGCCAGCGGATTCCCAGCGGGGGGCTACACCTTC.

The chain combines TRBV21-1 with TRBJ1-1; the table's D call, TRBD1, has no DNA check behind it. TRBV21-1 is marked as a pseudogene. The CDR3 contains 15 residues. The CDR3 DNA sequence: TGTGCCAGCAGCAAAGCGGGGCAGTTGAACACTGAAGCTTTCTTT. The encoded protein is CASSKAGQLNTEAFF.

J is TRBJ1-3 and V is TRBV27, with no clear D. CDR3 size: 14 residues. Germline-derived CDR1 and CDR2 are MNHEY and SMNVEV (reference sequence). Trimming removed 2 bases at V and 1 base at J, with 6 bases between. The CDR3 protein is CASSLMVSGNTIYF. The DNA of the CDR3 is TGTGCCAGCAGTTTAATGGTTTCTGGAAACACCATATATTTT.

This chain joins TRBV4-1 and TRBJ2-7; 8 nucleotides match TRBD2. The CDR3 contains 16 residues. The V gene's germline CDR1 is MGHRA and CDR2 YSYEKL. The junction had 5 bases not matched to a gene; V was cut back by 1 base and J by 0 bases. The CDR3 bases are TGCGCCAGCAGCCAAGTGCCCGGGGGGGCCTCCTACGAGCAGTACTTC. It yields the protein CASSQVPGGASYEQYF.

This clone was detected a few times. This chain connects TRBV9 to TRBJ2-7; tentatively, D is TRBD2 (6 bases). V shed 0 bases and J shed 0 bases, with 10 bases lying between them. CDR1 and CDR2 (germline): SGDLS, YYNGEE. The CDR3 contains 15 residues. In nucleotides, the CDR3 is TGTGCCAGCAGCGTAGGCCCGGACTACTCCTACGAGCAGTACTTC. This encodes CASSVGPDYSYEQYF. The full variable domain, completed using reference TRBV9 and TRBJ2-7, is DSGVTQTPKHLITATGQRVTLRCSPRSGDLSVYWYQQSLDQGLQFLIQYYNGEERAKGNILERFSAQQFPDLHSELNLSSLELGDSALYFCASSVGPDYSYEQYFGPGTRLTVT.

J is TRBJ1-2 and V is TRBV4-1; 8 nucleotides agree with TRBD1. The V gene's germline CDR1 is MGHRA and CDR2 YSYEKL. Germline trimming cut 4 bases from V and 5 bases from J; bases unmatched to any gene: 6. The CDR3 runs to 14 residues. DNA of the CDR3: TGCGCCAGCAGCCCCTGGACAGGGACTTATGGCTACACCTTC. Its protein product is CASSPWTGTYGYTF.

The chain recombines TRBV2 with TRBJ1-1; D is undetermined. Germline V gene data show CDR1 as SNHLY and CDR2 as FYNNEI. This CDR3 contains 14 residues. The V and J ends lost 4 bases and 3 bases respectively, with 12 bases between them. As DNA, the CDR3 is TGTGCCAGCAGTGGGGCCACCCTGGACACTGAAGCTTTCTTT. Its translation: CASSGATLDTEAFF.

This clone occurred a few times. The chain combines TRBV19 with TRBJ1-5; D ambiguous. The CDR3 is made up of 14 amino acids. V was clipped by 11 bases and J by 0 bases, with 14 bases between them. Per germline, CDR1 LNHDA and CDR2 SQIVND (reference sequence). The CDR3: CAAASGNSNQPQHF. The CDR3 DNA follows: TGTGCCGCGGCCTCAGGCAATAGCAATCAGCCCCAGCATTTT. The complete variable domain, with remaining parts taken from reference TRBV19 and TRBJ1-5, reads DGGITQSPKYLFRKEGQNVTLSCEQNLNHDAMYWYRQDPGQGLRLIYYSQIVNDFQKGDIAEGYSVSREKKESFPLTVTSAQKNPTAFYLCAAASGNSNQPQHFGDGTRLSIL.

The V gene is TRBV14, the J gene TRBJ2-7; 12 bases match TRBD2. V trimming: 1 base; J trimming: 0 bases; junction bases outside the gene matches: 10. Germline assignment: CDR1 SGHDN and CDR2 FVKESK. The CDR3 totals 19 residues. The CDR3 nucleotides read TGTGCCAGCAGCCAAGGACTAGCGGGAGTCGGATTAAGCTCCTACGAGCAGTACTTC. As protein: CASSQGLAGVGLSSYEQYF.